A selection of T cell receptor beta chains follows, all from one sample in a study of breast tumors, draining lymph nodes, adjacent tissues. TCRdb used MiXCR to reprocess the multiplex PCR reads, holding one entry per CDR3 protein. Found here are 70,000 or so distinct CDR3 sequences, around two fifths of them singletons; the top ten hold 8.4%. Sequencing was performed on breast tumor tissue. The receptors here all came from a female donor with breast cancer. Some clones in this sample may be carry-over from other donors' samples. The conserved cysteine and the conserved F or W are not part of the CDR3 here. The size entry is marked missing in some rows and otherwise reads once, few, many or a size class.

j_call: TRBJ2-7
v_call: TRBV19
clone_size: NA
cdr3_aa: ASSITGTGGNEQY

j_call: TRBJ2-2
v_call: TRBV20-1
clone_size: many
cdr3_aa: SARLTGTGTTGELF

j_call: TRBJ2-5
v_call: TRBV6-5
clone_size: few
cdr3_aa: ASRQSQETQY

j_call: TRBJ1-5
v_call: TRBV5-6
clone_size: many
cdr3_aa: ASSLGDRNQPQH

j_call: TRBJ2-5
v_call: TRBV27
clone_size: NA
cdr3_aa: ASSLFLASQETQY

j_call: TRBJ1-2
v_call: TRBV18
clone_size: NA
cdr3_aa: ASSSSDRGHAFT

j_call: TRBJ2-3
v_call: TRBV28
clone_size: NA
cdr3_aa: ASTDPGLGADTQY

j_call: TRBJ2-3
v_call: TRBV9
clone_size: medium-sized
cdr3_aa: ASSDVQTDTQY

j_call: TRBJ1-6
v_call: TRBV5-8
clone_size: medium-sized
cdr3_aa: ASSLSAGTLALH

j_call: TRBJ1-2
v_call: TRBV7-9
clone_size: NA
cdr3_aa: ASSLSGTGAGYGYT

j_call: TRBJ2-3
v_call: TRBV20-1
clone_size: NA
cdr3_aa: SAFSGTSGGRTDTQY

j_call: TRBJ1-5
v_call: TRBV7-9
clone_size: NA
cdr3_aa: ASSLAAGHNRPQH

j_call: TRBJ1-4
v_call: TRBV5-5
clone_size: many
cdr3_aa: ASSLLRWEKLF

j_call: TRBJ2-1
v_call: TRBV7-2
clone_size: many
cdr3_aa: ASSPQTSGGGSYNEQF

j_call: TRBJ1-3
v_call: TRBV7-6
clone_size: NA
cdr3_aa: ASSLAIGTASGNTIY

j_call: TRBJ2-1
v_call: TRBV30
clone_size: many
cdr3_aa: AWSNAVQF

j_call: TRBJ2-7
v_call: TRBV5-5
clone_size: many
cdr3_aa: ASSLSVYEQY

j_call: TRBJ1-4
v_call: TRBV28
clone_size: NA
cdr3_aa: ASSPKRTGLPTRLN

j_call: TRBJ1-2
v_call: TRBV19
clone_size: many
cdr3_aa: ASRGTVYGYT

j_call: TRBJ2-5
v_call: TRBV14
clone_size: many
cdr3_aa: ASSLLTGGFQETQY

j_call: TRBJ1-4
v_call: TRBV15
clone_size: many
cdr3_aa: ATSREQSTNEKLF

j_call: TRBJ2-7
v_call: TRBV6-1
clone_size: many
cdr3_aa: ASSVGRYEQY

j_call: TRBJ2-5
v_call: TRBV4-2
clone_size: NA
cdr3_aa: ASSQDRVVGETQY

j_call: TRBJ2-1
v_call: TRBV20-1
clone_size: many
cdr3_aa: SARGTSGRCLDEQF

j_call: TRBJ2-1
v_call: TRBV20-1
clone_size: NA
cdr3_aa: SASSRAGAAYNEQF

j_call: TRBJ2-5
v_call: TRBV15
clone_size: many
cdr3_aa: ATSTGQGAGETQY

j_call: TRBJ1-6
v_call: TRBV9
clone_size: once
cdr3_aa: ASSVAGGRSH

j_call: TRBJ2-7
v_call: TRBV6-1
clone_size: many
cdr3_aa: ASSEGVGGHHEQY